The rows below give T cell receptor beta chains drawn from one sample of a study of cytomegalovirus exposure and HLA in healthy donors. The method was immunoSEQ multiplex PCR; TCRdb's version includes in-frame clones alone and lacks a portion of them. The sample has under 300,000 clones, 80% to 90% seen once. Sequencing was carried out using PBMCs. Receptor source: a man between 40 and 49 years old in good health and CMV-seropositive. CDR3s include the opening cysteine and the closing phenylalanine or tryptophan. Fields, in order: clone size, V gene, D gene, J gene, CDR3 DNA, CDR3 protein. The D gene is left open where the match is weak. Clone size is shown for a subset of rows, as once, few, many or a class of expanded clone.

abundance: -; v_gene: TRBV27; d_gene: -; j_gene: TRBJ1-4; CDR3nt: TGTGCCAGCAGTTCCCCAGGCCTGGGTTATGAAAAACTGTTTTTT; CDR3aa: CASSSPGLGYEKLFF
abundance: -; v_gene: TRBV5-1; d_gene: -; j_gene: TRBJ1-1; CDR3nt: TGCGCCAGCAGCAAGGGGACTATCCCTGAAGCTTTCTTT; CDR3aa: CASSKGTIPEAFF
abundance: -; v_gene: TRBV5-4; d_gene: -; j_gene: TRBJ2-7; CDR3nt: TGTGCCAGCAGCCCTGACTGGGTATCCTACGAGCAGTACTTC; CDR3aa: CASSPDWVSYEQYF
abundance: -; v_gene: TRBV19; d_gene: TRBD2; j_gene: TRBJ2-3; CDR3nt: TGTGCCAGTAGGGGGCTAGCGGGCACAGATACGCAGTATTTT; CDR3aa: CASRGLAGTDTQYF
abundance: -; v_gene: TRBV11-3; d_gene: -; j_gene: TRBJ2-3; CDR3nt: TGTGCCAGCAGCTCCACAGGGATAGACACAGATACGCAGTATTTT; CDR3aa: CASSSTGIDTDTQYF
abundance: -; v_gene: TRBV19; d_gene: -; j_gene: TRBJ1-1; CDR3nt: TGTGCCAGTAGTTTGAACAGACCGAACACTGAAGCTTTCTTT; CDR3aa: CASSLNRPNTEAFF
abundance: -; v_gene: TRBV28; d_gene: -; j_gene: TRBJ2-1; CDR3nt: TGTGCCAGCAGTTTATTCGCGAAAAGATACAATGAGCAGTTCTTC; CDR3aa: CASSLFAKRYNEQFF
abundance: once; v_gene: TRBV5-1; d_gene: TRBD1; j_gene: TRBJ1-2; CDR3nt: TGCGCCAGCAGCCTACAGGGGGCAGATGGCTACACCTTC; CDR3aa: CASSLQGADGYTF
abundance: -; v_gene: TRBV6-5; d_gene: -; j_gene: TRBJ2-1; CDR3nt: TGTGCCAGCAGTTACTCCACATTGGCGAGGGAGAAACAGTTCTTC; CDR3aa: CASSYSTLAREKQFF
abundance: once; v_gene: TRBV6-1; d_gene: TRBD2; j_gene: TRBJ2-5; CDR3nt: TGTGCCAGCAGTGAAGCACTAGCGGGAGGAGAGACCCAGTACTTC; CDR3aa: CASSEALAGGETQYF
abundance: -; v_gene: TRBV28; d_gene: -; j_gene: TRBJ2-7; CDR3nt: TGTGCCAGCAGTCGAGACTACCCCCCTCTCGAGCAGTACTTC; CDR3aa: CASSRDYPPLEQYF
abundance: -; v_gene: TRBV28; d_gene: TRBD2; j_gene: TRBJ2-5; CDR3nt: TGTGCCAGCAGGGGGACTAGCGGCTTACTGGCCCAGTACTTC; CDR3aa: CASRGTSGLLAQYF
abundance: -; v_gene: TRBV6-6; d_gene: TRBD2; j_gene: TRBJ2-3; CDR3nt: TGTGCCAGCGGGGCTTCTAGCGGGAGAGCAGATACGCAGTATTTT; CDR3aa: CASGASSGRADTQYF
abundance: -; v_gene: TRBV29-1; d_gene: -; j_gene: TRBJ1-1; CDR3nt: TGCAGCGTTAAAGTCAGCACTGAAGCTTTCTTT; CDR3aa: CSVKVSTEAFF
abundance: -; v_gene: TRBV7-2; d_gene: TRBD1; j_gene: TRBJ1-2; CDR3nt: TGTGCCAGCAGTCTCTCCCCGACCATACAGGGGCGAGTCTATGGCTACACCTTC; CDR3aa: CASSLSPTIQGRVYGYTF
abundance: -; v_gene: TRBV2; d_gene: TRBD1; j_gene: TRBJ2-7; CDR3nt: TGTGCCAGTTGGGGACAGGGGCAATACGAGCAGTACTTC; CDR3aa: CASWGQGQYEQYF
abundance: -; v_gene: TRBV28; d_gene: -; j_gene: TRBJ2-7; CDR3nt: TGTGCCAGCAGCCTAGGGAGAGCCTACGAGCAGTACTTC; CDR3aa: CASSLGRAYEQYF
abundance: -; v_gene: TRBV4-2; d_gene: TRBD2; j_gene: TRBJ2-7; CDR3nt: TGTGCCAGCAGCCAAGAGGGGACTAGCGGGGCGATTTCCTACGAGCAGTACTTC; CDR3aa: CASSQEGTSGAISYEQYF
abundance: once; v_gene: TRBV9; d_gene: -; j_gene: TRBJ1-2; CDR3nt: TGTGCCAGCAGCCCATCCGGGACATATTATGGCTACACCTTC; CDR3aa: CASSPSGTYYGYTF
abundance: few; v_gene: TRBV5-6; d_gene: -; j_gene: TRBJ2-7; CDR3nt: TGTGCCAGCAGCTCCGACGGGGGTCCCCTCTCCTACGAGCAGTACTTC; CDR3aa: CASSSDGGPLSYEQYF
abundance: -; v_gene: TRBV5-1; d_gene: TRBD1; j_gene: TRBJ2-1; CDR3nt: TGCGCCAGCCGTTTGCAGGGGGTTGACTACAATGAGCAGTTCTTC; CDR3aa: CASRLQGVDYNEQFF
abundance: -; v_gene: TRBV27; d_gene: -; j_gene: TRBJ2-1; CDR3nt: TGTGCCAGCAGTTTTGGGGCGGGAACAAATGAGCAGTTCTTC; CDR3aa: CASSFGAGTNEQFF
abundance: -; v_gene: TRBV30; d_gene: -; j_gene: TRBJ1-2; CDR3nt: TGTGCCTGGAGTGAACAGACCAACTATGGCTACACCTTC; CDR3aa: CAWSEQTNYGYTF
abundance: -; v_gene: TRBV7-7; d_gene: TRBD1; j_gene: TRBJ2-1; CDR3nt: TGTGCTAGCAGCTTGACAGGGAGCTCCTACAATGAGCAGTTCTTC; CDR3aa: CASSLTGSSYNEQFF
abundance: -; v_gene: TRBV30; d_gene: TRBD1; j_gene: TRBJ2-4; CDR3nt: TGTGCCTGGAGTAGGGGACAGGGGCCCCAAAACATTCAGTACTTC; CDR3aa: CAWSRGQGPQNIQYF
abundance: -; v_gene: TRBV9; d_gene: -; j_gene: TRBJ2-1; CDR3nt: TGTGCCAGCAGCGTAGGGGGAGCGGTAAGCTCCTACAATGAGCAGTTCTTC; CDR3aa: CASSVGGAVSSYNEQFF
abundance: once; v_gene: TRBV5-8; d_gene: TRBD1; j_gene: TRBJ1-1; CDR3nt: TGTGCCAGCAGCCGGGACAGGGGGCTAGGGATGAACACTGAAGCTTTCTTT; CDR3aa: CASSRDRGLGMNTEAFF
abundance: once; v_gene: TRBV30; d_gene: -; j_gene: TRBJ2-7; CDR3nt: TGTGCCTGGAAACTAGCCTACGAGCAGTACTTC; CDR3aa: CAWKLAYEQYF
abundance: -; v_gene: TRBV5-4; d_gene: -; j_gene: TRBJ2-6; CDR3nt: TGTGCCAGCAGCGGAACACAGGGTTCGGGGGCCAACGTCCTGACTTTC; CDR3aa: CASSGTQGSGANVLTF
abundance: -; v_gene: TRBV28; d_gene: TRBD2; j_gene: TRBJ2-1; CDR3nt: TGTGCCAGCAGCCCCGGCTTCGGACTAGCTTCGGCCAATGAGCAGTTCTTC; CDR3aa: CASSPGFGLASANEQFF
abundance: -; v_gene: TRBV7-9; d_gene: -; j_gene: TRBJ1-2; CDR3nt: TGTGCCAGCAGCCCCCTGACGACCCGACTCAACTATGGCTACACCTTC; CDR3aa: CASSPLTTRLNYGYTF
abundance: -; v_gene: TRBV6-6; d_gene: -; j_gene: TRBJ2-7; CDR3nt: TGTGCCAGCCGAAGTATGGTACTCGACTACGAGCAGTACTTC; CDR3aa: CASRSMVLDYEQYF
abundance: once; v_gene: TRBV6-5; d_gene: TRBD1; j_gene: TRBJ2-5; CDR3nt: TGTGCCAGCAAGCCGGGACAGGGTTTAGAAGAGACCCAGTACTTC; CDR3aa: CASKPGQGLEETQYF
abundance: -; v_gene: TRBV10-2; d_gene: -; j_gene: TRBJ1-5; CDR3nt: TGCGCCAGCAGCGGAGGAGGAGCTCAGCCCCAGCATTTT; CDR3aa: CASSGGGAQPQHF
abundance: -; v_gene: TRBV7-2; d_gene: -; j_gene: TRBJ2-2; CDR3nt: TGTGCCAGCAGCTTAGAACAGGCGGACACCGGGGAGCTGTTTTTT; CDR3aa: CASSLEQADTGELFF
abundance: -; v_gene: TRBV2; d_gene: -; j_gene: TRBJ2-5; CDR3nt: TGTGCCAGCATGATAGAGGGCGGAGAGACCCAGTACTTC; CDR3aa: CASMIEGGETQYF
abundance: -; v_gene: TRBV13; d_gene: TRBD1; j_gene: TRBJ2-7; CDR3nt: TGTGCCAGCAGCTCATATACCCGGGACAGTTCCTACGAGCAGTACTTC; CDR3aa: CASSSYTRDSSYEQYF
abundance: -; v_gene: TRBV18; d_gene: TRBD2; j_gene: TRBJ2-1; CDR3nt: TGTGCCAGCTCACCAGGGGACTACAGCGAGCAGTTCTTC; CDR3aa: CASSPGDYSEQFF
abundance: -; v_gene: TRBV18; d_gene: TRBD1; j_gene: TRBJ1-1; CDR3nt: TGTGCCAGCTCACATCCAAACAGGGGGCTTGGAGCTTTCTTT; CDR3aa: CASSHPNRGLGAFF
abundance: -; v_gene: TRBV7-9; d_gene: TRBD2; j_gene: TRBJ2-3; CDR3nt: TGTGCCAGCAGCGTTCTAGCGGGAGTAGCAGATACGCAGTATTTT; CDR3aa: CASSVLAGVADTQYF
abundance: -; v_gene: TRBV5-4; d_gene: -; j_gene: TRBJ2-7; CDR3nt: TGTGCCAGCAGCTTGTCAGGTTTTTCCTACGAGCAGTACTTC; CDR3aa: CASSLSGFSYEQYF
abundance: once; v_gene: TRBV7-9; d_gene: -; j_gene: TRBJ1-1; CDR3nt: TGTGCCAGCAGCCTCAGGGTTGCGAACACTGAAGCTTTCTTT; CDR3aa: CASSLRVANTEAFF
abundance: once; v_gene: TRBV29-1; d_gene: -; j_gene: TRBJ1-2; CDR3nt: TGCAGGCAACCAGTCTCTGGCTACACCTTC; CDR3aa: CRQPVSGYTF
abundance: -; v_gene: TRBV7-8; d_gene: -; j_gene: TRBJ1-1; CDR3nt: TGTGCCAGCAGCTTATACGAGTCGAACACTGAAGCTTTCTTT; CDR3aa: CASSLYESNTEAFF